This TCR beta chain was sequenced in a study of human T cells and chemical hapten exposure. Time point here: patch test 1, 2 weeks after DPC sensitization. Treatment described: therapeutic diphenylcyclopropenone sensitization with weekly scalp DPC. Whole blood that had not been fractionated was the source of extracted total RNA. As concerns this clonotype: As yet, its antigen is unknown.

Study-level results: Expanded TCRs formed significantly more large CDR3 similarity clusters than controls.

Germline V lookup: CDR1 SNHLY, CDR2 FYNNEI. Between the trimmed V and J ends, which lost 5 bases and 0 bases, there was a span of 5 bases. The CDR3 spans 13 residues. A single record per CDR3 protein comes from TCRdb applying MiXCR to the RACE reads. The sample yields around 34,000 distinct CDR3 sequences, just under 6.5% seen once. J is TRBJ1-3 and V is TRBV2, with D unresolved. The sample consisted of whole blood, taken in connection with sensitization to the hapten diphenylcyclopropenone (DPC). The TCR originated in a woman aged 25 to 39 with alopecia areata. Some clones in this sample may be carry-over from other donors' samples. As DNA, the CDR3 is TGTGCCAGCAGTAGGAGCTCTGGAAACACCATATATTTT. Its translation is CASSRSSGNTIYF.